The source of this T cell receptor (beta chain) is a study of T cell responses to AZD1222 COVID-19 vaccine (dated by TCRdb to the early 2020s). Describing the broader study: Because spike-specific TCR depth and breadth did not differ between the two schedules, AZD1222 recipients who got a second dose at roughly 4 weeks were pooled with those who got a second dose at roughly 12 weeks. Trial participants were enrolled by age into subgroups of 18-55, 56-69 and 70-plus years, and about 150, 27 and 61 TCR-sequenced participants, respectively, were included in these subgroups. A total of 240 or so trial participants underwent TCR sequencing, of whom about 200 had received two doses of AZD1222 and roughly 26 had received two doses of the MenACWY control vaccine.

Paper-wide results and their limitations: Because no day 14 peak-response samples were available, repertoires were characterized only after the peak T cell response. Participants were mostly white British, with more females than males. The authors suggested clonal diversity may have been underestimated. Reportedly, close to half of the unique spike-specific TCRs recognized epitopes lying outside the regions that are mutated in the B.1.351 and B.1.1.7 variants. Spike-specific TCR breadth and depth rose significantly after two AZD1222 doses compared with day 0 and with MenACWY recipients. Only a handful of AZD1222 recipients were SARS-CoV-2 seropositive at baseline, limiting conclusions about previously exposed vaccinees. The vaccine-associated CD4 TCRs covered the entire spike protein, and the dominant responses fell in regions 160-218 and 743-854. The 56-69-year group was small, and its depth increase did not reach significance, likely because of low power.

This clone was detected once. It has no known antigen specificity. Base quality data are lacking; no much larger clone is found one base away. The CDR3 regions of human TCRbeta chains were analyzed by immunosequencing. The paper's data handling went like this. Repertoire TCRs were matched against a reference library of SARS-CoV-2-specific TCRs generated with the MIRA antigen-specificity platform. Breadth was defined as the fraction of unique TCRs that were SARS-CoV-2-associated, and depth was defined as the fraction of total T cells that were SARS-CoV-2-associated. Using the MIRA data, each spike-specific TCR was assigned both to the spike region to which the TCR was reactive and to a CD4 or CD8 class. Log10-transformed breadth and depth values were compared by one-way ANOVA with Sidak's multiple comparisons tests. TCRdb re-hosts the immuneACCESS table, in-frame sequences only. Its copies lack some clones; in the studies checked, an unresolved V gene accounts for under half of them, and the cause for the rest is not known. Clone size and V and J calls were adopted from that table, with D and trimming inferred from the DNA. The sample includes roughly 100,000 clones, with 70% to 90% observed a single time. The ten largest clones capture around 9.1% of the sample.

Taken with the paper, the label for time point translates to: baseline before first vaccination. Vaccinee samples came from UK trials COV001 and COV002, including a single-blind randomized controlled phase 2/3 trial of AZD1222 (ChAdOx1 nCoV-19) in healthy adults. Trial participant PBMC samples were collected at day 0 and day 28 after the second dose for TCRbeta chain sequencing. The cysteine opens and the phenylalanine closes a CDR3 of 15 amino acids. Only the CDR3 portion is preserved as DNA: 45 bases, with reading frame beginning at the first base. V is cut by 0 bases and J by 9 bases, and the space between the germline ends is 12 bases. As encoded in the germline V gene (reference sequence), CDR1 is MNHEY while CDR2 is SMNVEV.

The sequencing here drew on peripheral blood, taken on day 0 of AZD1222 vaccination. The sequence links TRBV27 to TRBJ1-6, and the D gene may be TRBD1, 6 bases matching. The sequence was obtained from an adult in good health. CDR3 loop: CASSLSTGSASPLHF. The bases are TGTGCCAGCAGTTTATCCACAGGGTCGGCTTCACCCCTCCACTTT.